This T cell receptor (beta chain) was sequenced during a study of post-analysis software for immune sequencing data. Study in general: Patients had relapsing-remitting, secondary progressive or progressive-relapsing multiple sclerosis; some lacked subtype. Study results and caveats: There were several TRBV segments more frequent in patients than controls, and TRBV5-6, TRBV5-1 and TRBV20-1 were among them. Significantly lower normalized Chao1 diversity was seen in multiple sclerosis patients than in controls. F measure clustering grouped samples strongly by preparation batch.

In regard to this clonotype: Its target is not known.

Sequencing libraries made from TCR beta cDNA carried unique molecular identifiers. Each sample of about 0.95 to 11 million input T cells yielded roughly 500,000 cDNA molecules, so each molecule approximated one T cell. TCRdb passed the PCR reads through MiXCR, listing each CDR3 protein once. The profile shows hundreds of thousands of distinct CDR3 sequences, roughly 29% of them singletons. Germline loops: CDR1 SGHRS, CDR2 YFSETQ. CDR3 length: 14 amino acids. The sample consisted of blood. The receptor's source is a girl between 5 and 17 years old with multiple sclerosis. The rearrangement uses TRBV5-1 and TRBJ2-5; D may correspond to TRBD1 or TRBD2 (6 bases each). Judging by the DNA end, TRBJ2-7 fits better; the J call may be wrong. The CDR3 nucleotides read TGCGCCAGCAGCTTGAAGGGGGGATCCTACGAGCAGTACTTC. It codes for CASSLKGGSYEQYF.